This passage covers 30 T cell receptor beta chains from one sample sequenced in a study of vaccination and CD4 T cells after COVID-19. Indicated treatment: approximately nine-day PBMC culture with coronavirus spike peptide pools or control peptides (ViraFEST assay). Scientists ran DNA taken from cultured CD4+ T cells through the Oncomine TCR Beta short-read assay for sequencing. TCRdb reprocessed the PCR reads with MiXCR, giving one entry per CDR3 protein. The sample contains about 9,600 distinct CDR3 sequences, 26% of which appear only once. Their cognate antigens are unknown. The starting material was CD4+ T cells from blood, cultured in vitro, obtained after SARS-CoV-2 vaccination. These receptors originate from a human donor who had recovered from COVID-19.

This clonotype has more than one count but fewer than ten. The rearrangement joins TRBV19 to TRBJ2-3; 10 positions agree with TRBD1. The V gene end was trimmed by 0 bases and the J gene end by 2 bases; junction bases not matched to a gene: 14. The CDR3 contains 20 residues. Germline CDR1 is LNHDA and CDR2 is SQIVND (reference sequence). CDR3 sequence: CASSIEPGQGTGKITDTQYF. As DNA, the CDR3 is TGTGCCAGTAGTATAGAACCGGGACAGGGGACTGGAAAAATCACAGATACGCAGTATTTT.

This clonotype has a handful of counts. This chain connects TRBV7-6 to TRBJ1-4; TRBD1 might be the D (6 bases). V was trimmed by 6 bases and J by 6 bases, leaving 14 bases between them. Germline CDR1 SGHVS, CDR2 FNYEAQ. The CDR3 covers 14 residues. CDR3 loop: CASRPGTYDEKLFF. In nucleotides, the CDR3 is TGTGCCAGCAGGCCCGGGACATATGATGAAAAACTGTTTTTT.

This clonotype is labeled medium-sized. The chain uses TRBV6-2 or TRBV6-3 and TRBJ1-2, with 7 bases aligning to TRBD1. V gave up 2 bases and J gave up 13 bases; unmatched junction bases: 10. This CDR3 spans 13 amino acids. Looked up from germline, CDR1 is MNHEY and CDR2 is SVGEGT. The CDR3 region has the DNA TGTGCCAGCAGTTACCAAGGGACAGCCTCTCGCACCTTC. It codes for CASSYQGTASRTF.

The CDR3 reads CSARAFETTPEKLFF. Written as DNA, the CDR3 is TGCAGTGCTCGGGCATTTGAGACAACCCCAGAAAAACTGTTTTTT. The chain combines TRBV20-1 with TRBJ1-4; D is undetermined. Per germline, CDR1 DFQATT and CDR2 SNEGSKA (reference sequence). The CDR3 loop spans 15 amino acids. V gave up 5 bases and J gave up 8 bases, with 21 bases separating them.

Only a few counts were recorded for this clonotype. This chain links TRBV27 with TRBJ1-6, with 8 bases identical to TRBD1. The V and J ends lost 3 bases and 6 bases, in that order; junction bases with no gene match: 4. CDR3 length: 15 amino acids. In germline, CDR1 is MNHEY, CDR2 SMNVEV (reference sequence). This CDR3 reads CASSFFTGGNSPLHF. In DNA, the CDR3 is TGTGCCAGCAGTTTTTTTACAGGGGGTAATTCACCCCTCCACTTT.

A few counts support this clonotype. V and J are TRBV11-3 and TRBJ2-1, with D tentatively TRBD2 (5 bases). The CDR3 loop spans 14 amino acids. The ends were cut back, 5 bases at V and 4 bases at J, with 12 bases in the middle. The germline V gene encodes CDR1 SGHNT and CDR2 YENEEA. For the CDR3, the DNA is TGTGCCAGCAGCCCCTCCCGAGGGTACAATGAGCAGTTCTTC. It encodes CASSPSRGYNEQFF.

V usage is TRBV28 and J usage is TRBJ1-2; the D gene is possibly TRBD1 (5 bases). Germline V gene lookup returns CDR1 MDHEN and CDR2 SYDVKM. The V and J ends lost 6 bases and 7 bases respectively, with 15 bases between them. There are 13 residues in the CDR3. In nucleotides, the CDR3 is TGTGCCAGCAGCTCGGGACTTCTGCTTGGCTACACCTTC. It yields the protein CASSSGLLLGYTF.

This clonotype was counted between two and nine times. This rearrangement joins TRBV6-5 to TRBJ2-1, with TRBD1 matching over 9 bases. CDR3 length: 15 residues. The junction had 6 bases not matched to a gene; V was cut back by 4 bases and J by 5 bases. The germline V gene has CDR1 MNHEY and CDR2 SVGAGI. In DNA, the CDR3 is TGTGCCAGCAGTTCGGACAGGGGATACAACAATGAGCAGTTCTTC. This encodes CASSSDRGYNNEQFF.

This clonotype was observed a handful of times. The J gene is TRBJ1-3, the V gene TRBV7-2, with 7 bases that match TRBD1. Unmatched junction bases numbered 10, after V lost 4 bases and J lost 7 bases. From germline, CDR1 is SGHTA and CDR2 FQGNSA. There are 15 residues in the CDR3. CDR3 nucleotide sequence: TGTGCCAGCAGCTCACGGGACAGCTTGTTTAACACCATATATTTT. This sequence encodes CASSSRDSLFNTIYF. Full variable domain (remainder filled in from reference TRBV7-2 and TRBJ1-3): GAGVSQSPSNKVTEKGKDVELRCDPISGHTALYWYRQSLGQGLEFLIYFQGNSAPDKSGLPSDRFSAERTGGSVSTLTIQRTQQEDSAVYLCASSSRDSLFNTIYFGEGSWLTVV.

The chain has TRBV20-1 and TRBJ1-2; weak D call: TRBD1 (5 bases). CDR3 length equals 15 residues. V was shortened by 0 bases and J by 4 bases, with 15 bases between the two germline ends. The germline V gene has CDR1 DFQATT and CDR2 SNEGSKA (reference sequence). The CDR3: CSARDVTVNGYGYTF. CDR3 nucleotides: TGCAGTGCTAGAGACGTGACAGTGAATGGCTATGGCTACACCTTC.

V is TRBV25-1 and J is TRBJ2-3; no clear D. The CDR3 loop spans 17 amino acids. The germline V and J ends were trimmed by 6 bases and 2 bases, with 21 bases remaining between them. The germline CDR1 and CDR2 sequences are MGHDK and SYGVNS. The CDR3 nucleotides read TGTGCCAGCAGACCCGGTGGTACACCCCGCGACACAGATACGCAGTATTTT. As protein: CASRPGGTPRDTDTQYF.

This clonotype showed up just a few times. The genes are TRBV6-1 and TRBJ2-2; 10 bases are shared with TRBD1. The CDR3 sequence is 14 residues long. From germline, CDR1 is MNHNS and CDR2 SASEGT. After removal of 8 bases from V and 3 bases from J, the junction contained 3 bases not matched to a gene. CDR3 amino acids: CASAGTGDTGELFF. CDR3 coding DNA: TGTGCCAGCGCCGGGACAGGGGACACCGGGGAGCTGTTTTTT.

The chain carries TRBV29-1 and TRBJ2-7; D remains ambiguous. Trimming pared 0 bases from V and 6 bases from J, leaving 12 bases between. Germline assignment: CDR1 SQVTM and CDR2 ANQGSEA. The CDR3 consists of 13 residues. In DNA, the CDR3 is TGCAGCGTTGAAGATAACGACAATGGCGAGCAGTACTTC. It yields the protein CSVEDNDNGEQYF.

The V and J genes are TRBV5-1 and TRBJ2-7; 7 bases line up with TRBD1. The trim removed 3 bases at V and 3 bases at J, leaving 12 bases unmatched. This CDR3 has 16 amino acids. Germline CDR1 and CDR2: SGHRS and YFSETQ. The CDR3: CASSSHTTTGSYEQYF. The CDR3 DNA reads TGCGCCAGCAGCTCTCACACCACGACAGGGAGCTACGAGCAGTACTTC. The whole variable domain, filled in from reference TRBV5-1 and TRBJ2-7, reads KAGVTQTPRYLIKTRGQQVTLSCSPISGHRSVSWYQQTPGQGLQFLFEYFSETQRNKGNFPGRFSGRQFSNSRSEMNVSTLELGDSALYLCASSSHTTTGSYEQYFGPGTRLTVT.

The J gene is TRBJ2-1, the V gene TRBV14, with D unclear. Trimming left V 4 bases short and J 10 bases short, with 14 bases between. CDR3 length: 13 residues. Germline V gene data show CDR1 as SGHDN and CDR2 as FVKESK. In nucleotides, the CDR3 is TGTGCCAGCAGCCCCTCATGGGTCCCCGAGCAGTTCTTC. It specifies CASSPSWVPEQFF.

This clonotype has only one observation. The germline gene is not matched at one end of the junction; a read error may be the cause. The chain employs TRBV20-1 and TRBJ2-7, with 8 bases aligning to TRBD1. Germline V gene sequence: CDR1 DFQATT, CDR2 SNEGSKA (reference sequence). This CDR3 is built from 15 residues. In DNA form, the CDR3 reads TGCAGTGCCCCCCGGGGACAGGCATCAAGTAACGAGCGGTACTTC. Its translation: CSAPRGQASSNERYF.

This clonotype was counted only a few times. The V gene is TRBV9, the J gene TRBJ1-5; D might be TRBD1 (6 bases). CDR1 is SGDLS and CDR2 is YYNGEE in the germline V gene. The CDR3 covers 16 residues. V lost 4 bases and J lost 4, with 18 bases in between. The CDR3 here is CASSPGRGLGNQPQHF. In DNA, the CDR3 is TGTGCCAGCAGCCCCGGGCGGGGGCTTGGGAATCAGCCCCAGCATTTT.

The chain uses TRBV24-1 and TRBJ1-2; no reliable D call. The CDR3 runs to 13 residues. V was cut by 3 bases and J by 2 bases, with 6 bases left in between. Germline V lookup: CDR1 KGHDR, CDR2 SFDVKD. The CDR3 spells CATSDGRNYGYTF. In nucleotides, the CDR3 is TGTGCCACCAGTGATGGGAGAAACTATGGCTACACCTTC.

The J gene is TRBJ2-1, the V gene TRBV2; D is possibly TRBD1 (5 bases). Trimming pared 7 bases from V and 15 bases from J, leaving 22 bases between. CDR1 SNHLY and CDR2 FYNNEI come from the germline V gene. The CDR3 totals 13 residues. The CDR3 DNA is TGTGCCAGCACAAACCGATACCCCAGGGATGGGTTCTTC. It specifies CASTNRYPRDGFF.

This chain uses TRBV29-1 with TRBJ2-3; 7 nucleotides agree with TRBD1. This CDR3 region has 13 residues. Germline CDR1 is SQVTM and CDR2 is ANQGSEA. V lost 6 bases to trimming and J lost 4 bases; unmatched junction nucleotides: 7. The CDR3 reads CSVKRDSPDTQYF. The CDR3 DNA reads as TGCAGCGTAAAACGGGACAGCCCAGATACGCAGTATTTT.

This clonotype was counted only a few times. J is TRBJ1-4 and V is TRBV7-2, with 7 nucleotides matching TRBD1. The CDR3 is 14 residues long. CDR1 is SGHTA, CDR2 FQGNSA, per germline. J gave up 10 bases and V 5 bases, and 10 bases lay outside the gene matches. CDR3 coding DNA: TGTGCCAGCAGCGCGAGCAGACAGGGCCTAAAACTGTTTTTT. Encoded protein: CASSASRQGLKLFF.

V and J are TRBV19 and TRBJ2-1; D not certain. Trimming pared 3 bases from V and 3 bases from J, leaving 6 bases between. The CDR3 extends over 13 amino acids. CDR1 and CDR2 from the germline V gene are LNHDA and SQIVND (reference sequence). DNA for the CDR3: TGTGCCAGTAGTATTAAGGGCTACAATGAGCAGTTCTTC. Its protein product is CASSIKGYNEQFF.

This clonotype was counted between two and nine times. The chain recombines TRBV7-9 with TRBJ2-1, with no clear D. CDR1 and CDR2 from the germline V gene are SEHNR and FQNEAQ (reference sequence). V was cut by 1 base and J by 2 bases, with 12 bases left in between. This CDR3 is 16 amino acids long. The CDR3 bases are TGTGCCAGCAGCTTAGGGCGAGACTGGACCTACAATGAGCAGTTCTTC. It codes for CASSLGRDWTYNEQFF.

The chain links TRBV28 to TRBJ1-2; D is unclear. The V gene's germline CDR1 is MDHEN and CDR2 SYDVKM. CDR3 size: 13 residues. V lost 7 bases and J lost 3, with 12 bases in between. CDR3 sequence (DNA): TGTGCCAGCACCGAACGATCAGACTATGGCTACACCTTC. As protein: CASTERSDYGYTF.

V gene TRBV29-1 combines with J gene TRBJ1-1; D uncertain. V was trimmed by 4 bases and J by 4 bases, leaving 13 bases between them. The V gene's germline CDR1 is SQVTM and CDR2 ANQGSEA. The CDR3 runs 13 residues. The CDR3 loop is CSVGSQPGTEAFF. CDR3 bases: TGCAGCGTTGGAAGCCAACCCGGCACTGAAGCTTTCTTT.

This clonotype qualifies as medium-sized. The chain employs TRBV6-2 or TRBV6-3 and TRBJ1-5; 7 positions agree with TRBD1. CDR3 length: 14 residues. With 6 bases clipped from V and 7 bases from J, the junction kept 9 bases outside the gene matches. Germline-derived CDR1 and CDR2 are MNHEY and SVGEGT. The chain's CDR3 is CASSPNRGGQPQHF. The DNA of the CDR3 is TGTGCCAGCAGCCCGAACAGGGGTGGGCAGCCCCAGCATTTT.

Written as DNA, the CDR3 is TGTGCCAGCAGTAGGGGAACTTATAGCAATCAGCCCCAGCATTTT. Residues: CASSRGTYSNQPQHF. This rearrangement joins TRBV6-1 to TRBJ1-5; maybe TRBD1 (5 bases). CDR1 and CDR2 (germline): MNHNS, SASEGT. V lost 5 bases, J lost 0 bases, and 11 bases lay in between. CDR3 length: 15 residues.

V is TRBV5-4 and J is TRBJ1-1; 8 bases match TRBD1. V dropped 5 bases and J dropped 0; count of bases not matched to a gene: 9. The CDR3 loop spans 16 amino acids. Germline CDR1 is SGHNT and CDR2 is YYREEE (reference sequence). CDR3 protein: CASSLGTGGMNTEAFF. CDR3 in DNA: TGTGCCAGCAGTCTCGGTACAGGGGGAATGAACACTGAAGCTTTCTTT.

DNA of the CDR3: TGCGCCACCATATTAGGGGGTATCAACACTGAAGCTTTCTTT. Residues: CATILGGINTEAFF. The V call is TRBV10-2, the J call TRBJ1-1; weak D call: TRBD1 (6 bases). V gave up 10 bases and J gave up 2 bases, with 17 bases separating them. The V gene's germline CDR1 is WSHSY and CDR2 SAAADI. The CDR3 sequence is 14 residues long.

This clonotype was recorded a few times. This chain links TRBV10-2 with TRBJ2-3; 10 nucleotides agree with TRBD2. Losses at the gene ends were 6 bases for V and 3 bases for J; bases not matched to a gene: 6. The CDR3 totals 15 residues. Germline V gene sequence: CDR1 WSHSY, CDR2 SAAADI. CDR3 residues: CASRILAGVTDTQYF. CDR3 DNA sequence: TGCGCCAGCAGGATTCTAGCGGGAGTTACAGATACGCAGTATTTT.